This TCR beta chain was retrieved from a study of blood T cell repertoires in COVID-19. Method: immunoSEQ multiplex PCR; TCRdb's copy keeps in-frame clones and lacks some. The data contain 150,000 to 200,000 clones, roughly 85% of them singletons. This clone was seen only once. CDR3 length: 13 amino acids. The germline CDR1 and CDR2 sequences are GTSNPN and SVGIG (reference sequence). With V trimmed by 2 bases and J by 8 bases, 3 bases remained unmatched. The rearrangement links TRBV30 to TRBJ1-6; 7 bases map to TRBD1. Source material: peripheral blood. The TCR comes from a woman in her 50s with COVID-19, enrolled during active disease. The CDR3 protein is CAWSRDRDSPLHF. The CDR3, as DNA: TGTGCCTGGAGTCGCGACAGGGATTCACCCCTCCACTTT.